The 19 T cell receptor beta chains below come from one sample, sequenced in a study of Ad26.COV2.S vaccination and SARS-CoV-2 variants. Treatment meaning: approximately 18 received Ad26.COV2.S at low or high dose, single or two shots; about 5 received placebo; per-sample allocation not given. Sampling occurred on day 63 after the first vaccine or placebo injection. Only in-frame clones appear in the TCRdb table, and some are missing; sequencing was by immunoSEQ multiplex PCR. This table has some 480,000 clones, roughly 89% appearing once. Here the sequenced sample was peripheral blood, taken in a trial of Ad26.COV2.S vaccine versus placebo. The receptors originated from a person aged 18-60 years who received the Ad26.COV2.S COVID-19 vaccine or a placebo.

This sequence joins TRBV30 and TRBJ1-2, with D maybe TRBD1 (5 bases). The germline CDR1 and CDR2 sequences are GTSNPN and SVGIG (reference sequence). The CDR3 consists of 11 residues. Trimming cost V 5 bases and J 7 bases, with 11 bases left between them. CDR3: CAWHGAGGYTF. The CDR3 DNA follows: TGTGCCTGGCACGGGGCGGGTGGCTACACCTTC.

CDR3: CASSQDAVNTGELFF. CDR3 nucleotides: TGTGCCAGCAGCCAAGATGCCGTGAACACCGGGGAGCTGTTTTTT. This rearrangement joins TRBV14 to TRBJ2-2; no clear D. V lost 0 bases, J lost 1 base, and 6 bases lay in between. The CDR3 sequence is 15 residues long. The V gene's germline CDR1 is SGHDN and CDR2 FVKESK.

The CDR3 DNA reads TGTGCCAGCAGCAAACCCGGGACTAGCGGGACCCGCGGTGAGCAGTTCTTC. Translation gives CASSKPGTSGTRGEQFF. The V and J genes are TRBV7-9 and TRBJ2-1; 13 bases agree with TRBD2. The trim removed 5 bases at V and 9 bases at J, leaving 13 bases unmatched. Germline CDR1 and CDR2: SEHNR and FQNEAQ (reference sequence). The CDR3 loop spans 17 amino acids.

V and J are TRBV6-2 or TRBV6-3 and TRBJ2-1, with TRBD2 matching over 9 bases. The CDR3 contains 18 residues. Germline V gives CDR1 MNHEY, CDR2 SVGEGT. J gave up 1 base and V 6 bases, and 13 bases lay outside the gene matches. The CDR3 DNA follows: TGTGCCAGCAGCCACCCCAAGGCTAGCGGGAAATCCTACAATGAGCAGTTCTTC. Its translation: CASSHPKASGKSYNEQFF.

For the CDR3, the DNA is TGTGCCAGCAGTGAAGTAGGGGGGGGTGTGGATACGCAGTATTTT. As protein: CASSEVGGGVDTQYF. This chain joins TRBV2 and TRBJ2-3, with D perhaps TRBD2 (7 bases). CDR1 and CDR2 (germline): SNHLY, FYNNEI. Deletions cut 1 base from V and 6 bases from J, with 14 bases between. This CDR3 is 15 amino acids long.

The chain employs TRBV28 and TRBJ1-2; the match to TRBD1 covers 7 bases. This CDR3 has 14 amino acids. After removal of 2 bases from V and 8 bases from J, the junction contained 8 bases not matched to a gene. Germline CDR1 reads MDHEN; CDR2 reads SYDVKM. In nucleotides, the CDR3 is TGTGCCAGCAGTTTACCTGACAGGGATTACGGCTACACCTTC. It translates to CASSLPDRDYGYTF.

The CDR3 sequence is CASSGGRVASNQPQHF. DNA for the CDR3: TGTGCCAGCAGCGGGGGCAGGGTGGCTAGCAATCAGCCCCAGCATTTT. The chain couples TRBV7-8 to TRBJ1-5; D possibly corresponds to TRBD1 (6 bases). Germline loops: CDR1 SGHVS, CDR2 FQNEAQ. CDR3 size: 16 residues. Trimming removed 5 bases from V and 0 bases from J, with 14 bases in between.

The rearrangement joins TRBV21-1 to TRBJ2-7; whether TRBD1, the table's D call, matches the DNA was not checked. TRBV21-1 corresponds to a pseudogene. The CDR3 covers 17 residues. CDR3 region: CASSKRRGQGSSYEQYF. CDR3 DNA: TGTGCCAGCAGCAAAAGGAGGGGGCAGGGAAGCTCCTACGAGCAGTACTTC.

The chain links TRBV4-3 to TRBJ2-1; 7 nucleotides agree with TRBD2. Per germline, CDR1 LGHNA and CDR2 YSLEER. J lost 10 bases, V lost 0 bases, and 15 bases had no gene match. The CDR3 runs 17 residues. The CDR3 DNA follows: TGCGCCAGCAGCCAAGATCTAGGAACACTAGCGAGGACGGAGCAGTTCTTC. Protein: CASSQDLGTLARTEQFF.

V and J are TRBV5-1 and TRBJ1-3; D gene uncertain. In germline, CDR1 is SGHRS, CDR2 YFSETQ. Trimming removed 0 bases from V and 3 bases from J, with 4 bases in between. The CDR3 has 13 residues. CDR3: CASSLDLGNTIYF. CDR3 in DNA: TGCGCCAGCAGCTTGGATCTTGGAAACACCATATATTTT.

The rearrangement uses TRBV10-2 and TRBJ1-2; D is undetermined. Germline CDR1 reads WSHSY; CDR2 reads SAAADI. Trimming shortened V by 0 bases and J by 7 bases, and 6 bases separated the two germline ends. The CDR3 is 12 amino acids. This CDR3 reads CASSESNSGYTF. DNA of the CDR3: TGCGCCAGCAGTGAGTCGAATTCTGGCTACACCTTC.

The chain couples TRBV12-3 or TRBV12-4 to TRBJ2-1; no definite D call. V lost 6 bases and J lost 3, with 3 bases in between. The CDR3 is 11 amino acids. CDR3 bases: TGTGCCAGCAGCATCTACAATGAGCAGTTCTTC. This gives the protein CASSIYNEQFF.

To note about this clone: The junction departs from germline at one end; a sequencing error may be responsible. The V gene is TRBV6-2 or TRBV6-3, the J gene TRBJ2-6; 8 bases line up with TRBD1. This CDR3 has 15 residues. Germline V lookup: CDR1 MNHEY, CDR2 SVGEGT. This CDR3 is CASNYRGTGANVLTF. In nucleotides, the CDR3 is TGTGCCAGCAATTACAGGGGGACTGGGGCCAACGTCCTGACTTTC.

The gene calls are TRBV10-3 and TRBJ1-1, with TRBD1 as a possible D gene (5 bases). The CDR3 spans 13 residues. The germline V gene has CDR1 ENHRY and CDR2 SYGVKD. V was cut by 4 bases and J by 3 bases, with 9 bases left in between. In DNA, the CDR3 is TGTGCCATCAGTGGAACGGGGGACACTGAAGCTTTCTTT. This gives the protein CAISGTGDTEAFF.

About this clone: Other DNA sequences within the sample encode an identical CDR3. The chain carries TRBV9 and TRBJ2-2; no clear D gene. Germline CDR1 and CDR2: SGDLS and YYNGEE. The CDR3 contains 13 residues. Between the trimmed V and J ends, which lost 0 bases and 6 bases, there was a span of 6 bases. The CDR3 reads CASSVGGSGELFF. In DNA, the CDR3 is TGTGCCAGCAGCGTAGGTGGGTCCGGGGAGCTGTTTTTT.

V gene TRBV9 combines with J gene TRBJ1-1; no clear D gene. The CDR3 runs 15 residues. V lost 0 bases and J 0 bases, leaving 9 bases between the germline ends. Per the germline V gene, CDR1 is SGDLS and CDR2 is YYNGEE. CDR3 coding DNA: TGTGCCAGCAGCGTAGGTGGGCTGTTGAACACTGAAGCTTTCTTT. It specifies CASSVGGLLNTEAFF.

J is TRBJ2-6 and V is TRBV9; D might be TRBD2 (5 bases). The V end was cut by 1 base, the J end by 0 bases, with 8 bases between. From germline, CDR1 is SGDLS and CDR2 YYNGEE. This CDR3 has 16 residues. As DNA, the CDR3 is TGTGCCAGCAGCGTACGGAGGACCTCTGGGGCCAACGTCCTGACTTTC. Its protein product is CASSVRRTSGANVLTF.

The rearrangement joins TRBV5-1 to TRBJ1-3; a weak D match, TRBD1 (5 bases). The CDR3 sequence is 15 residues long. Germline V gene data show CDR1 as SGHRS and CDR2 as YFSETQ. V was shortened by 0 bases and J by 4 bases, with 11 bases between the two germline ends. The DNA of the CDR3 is TGCGCCAGCAGCTTGGAGCCCAGGGCCGGAAACACCATATATTTT. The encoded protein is CASSLEPRAGNTIYF.

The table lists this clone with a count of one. The CDR3, as DNA: TGTGCCAGCAGCCCATTGGGACCGGGGCCTTACAATGAGCAGTTCTTC. Translation: CASSPLGPGPYNEQFF. The J gene is TRBJ2-1, the V gene TRBV14; either TRBD1 or TRBD2 may fit D (5 bases each). Trimming took 4 bases from V and 4 from J, leaving 17 bases between them. The CDR3 runs 16 residues. In germline, CDR1 is SGHDN, CDR2 FVKESK.